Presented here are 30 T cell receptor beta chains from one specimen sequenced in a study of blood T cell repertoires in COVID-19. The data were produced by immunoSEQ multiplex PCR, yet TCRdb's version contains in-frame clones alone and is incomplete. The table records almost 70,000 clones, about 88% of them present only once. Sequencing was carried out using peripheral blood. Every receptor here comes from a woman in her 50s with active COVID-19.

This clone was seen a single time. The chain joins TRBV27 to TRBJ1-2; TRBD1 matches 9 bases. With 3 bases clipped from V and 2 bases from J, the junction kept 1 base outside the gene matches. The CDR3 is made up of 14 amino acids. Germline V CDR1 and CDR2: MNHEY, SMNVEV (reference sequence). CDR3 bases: TGTGCCAGCAGTTTGGGGACAGGGAACTATGGCTACACCTTC. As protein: CASSLGTGNYGYTF.

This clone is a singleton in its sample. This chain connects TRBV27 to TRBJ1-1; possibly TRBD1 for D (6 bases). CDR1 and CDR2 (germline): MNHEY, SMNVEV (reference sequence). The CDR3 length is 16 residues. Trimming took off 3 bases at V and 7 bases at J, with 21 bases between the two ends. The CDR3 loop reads CASSFSGQRGTFEAFF. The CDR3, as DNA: TGTGCCAGCAGTTTCTCAGGACAGCGGGGGACTTTTGAAGCTTTCTTT.

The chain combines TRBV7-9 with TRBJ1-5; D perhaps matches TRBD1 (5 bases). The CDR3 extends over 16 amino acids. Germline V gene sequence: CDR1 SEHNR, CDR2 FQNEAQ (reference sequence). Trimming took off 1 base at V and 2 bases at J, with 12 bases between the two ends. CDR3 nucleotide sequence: TGTGCCAGCAGCTTAGGGAGGGACGATCGCAATCAGCCCCAGCATTTT. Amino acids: CASSLGRDDRNQPQHF.

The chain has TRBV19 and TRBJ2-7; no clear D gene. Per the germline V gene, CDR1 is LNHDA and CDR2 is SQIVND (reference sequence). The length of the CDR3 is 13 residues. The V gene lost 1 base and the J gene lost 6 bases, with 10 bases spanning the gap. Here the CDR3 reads CASSIVAVAEQYF. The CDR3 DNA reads TGTGCCAGTAGTATAGTTGCAGTCGCCGAGCAGTACTTC.

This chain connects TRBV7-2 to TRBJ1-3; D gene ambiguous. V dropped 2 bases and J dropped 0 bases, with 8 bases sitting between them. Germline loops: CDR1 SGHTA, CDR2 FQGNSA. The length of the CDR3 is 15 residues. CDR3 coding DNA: TGTGCCAGCAGCTTATTCCCAGGCTCTGGAAACACCATATATTTT. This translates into CASSLFPGSGNTIYF.

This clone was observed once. The CDR3 sequence: CASSLAGDSGNTIYF. CDR3 DNA: TGTGCCAGCAGCCTTGCAGGGGACTCTGGAAACACCATATATTTT. This chain connects TRBV3-1 (or the pseudogene TRBV3-2) to TRBJ1-3, with TRBD1 as a possible D gene (6 bases). From germline, CDR1 is LGHDT and CDR2 YNNKEL (reference sequence). Trimming took 4 bases from V and 0 from J, leaving 10 bases between them. The CDR3 loop spans 15 amino acids.

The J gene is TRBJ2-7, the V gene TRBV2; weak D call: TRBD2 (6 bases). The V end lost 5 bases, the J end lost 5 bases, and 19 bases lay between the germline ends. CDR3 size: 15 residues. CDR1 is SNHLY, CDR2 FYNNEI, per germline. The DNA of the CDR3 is TGTGCCAGCAGTCTGAGCGGGCGAGAGGTCGACGAGCAGTACTTC. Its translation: CASSLSGREVDEQYF. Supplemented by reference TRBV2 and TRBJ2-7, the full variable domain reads EPEVTQTPSHQVTQMGQEVILRCVPISNHLYFYWYRQILGQKVEFLVSFYNNEISEKSEIFDDQFSVERPDGSNFTLKIRSTKLEDSAMYFCASSLSGREVDEQYFGPGTRLTVT.

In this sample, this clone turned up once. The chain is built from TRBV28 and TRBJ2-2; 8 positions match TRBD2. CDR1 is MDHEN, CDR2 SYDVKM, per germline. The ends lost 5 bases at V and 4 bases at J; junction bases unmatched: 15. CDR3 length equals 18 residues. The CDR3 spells CASSPIRWVAGGTGELFF. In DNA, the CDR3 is TGTGCCAGCAGTCCCATTCGTTGGGTGGCGGGAGGCACCGGGGAGCTGTTTTTT.

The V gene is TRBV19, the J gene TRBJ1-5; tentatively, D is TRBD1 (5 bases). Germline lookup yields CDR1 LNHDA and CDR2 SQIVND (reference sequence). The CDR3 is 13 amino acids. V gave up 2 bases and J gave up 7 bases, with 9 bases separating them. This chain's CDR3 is CASSIQGSQPQHF. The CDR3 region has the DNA TGTGCCAGTAGTATACAGGGTTCCCAGCCCCAGCATTTT.

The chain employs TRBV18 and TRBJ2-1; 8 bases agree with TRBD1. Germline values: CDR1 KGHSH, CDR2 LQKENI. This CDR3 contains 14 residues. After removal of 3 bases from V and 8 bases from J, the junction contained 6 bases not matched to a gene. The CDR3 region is CASSPTTGDDEQFF. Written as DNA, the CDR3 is TGTGCCAGCTCACCTACGACAGGGGACGATGAGCAGTTCTTC. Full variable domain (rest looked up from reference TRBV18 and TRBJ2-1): NAGVMQNPRHLVRRRGQEARLRCSPMKGHSHVYWYRQLPEEGLKFMVYLQKENIIDESGMPKERFSAEFPKEGPSILRIQQVVRGDSAAYFCASSPTTGDDEQFFGPGTRLTVL.

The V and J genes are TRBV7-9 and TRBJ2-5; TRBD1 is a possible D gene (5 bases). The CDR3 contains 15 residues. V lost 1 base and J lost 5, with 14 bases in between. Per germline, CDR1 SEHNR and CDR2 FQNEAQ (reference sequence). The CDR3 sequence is CASSLGVGALETQYF. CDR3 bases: TGTGCCAGCAGCTTAGGCGTAGGGGCTTTGGAGACCCAGTACTTC.

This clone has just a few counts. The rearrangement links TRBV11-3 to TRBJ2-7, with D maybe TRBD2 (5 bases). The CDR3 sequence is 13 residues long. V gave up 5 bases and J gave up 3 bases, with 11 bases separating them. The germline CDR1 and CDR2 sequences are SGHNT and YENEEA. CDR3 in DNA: TGTGCCAGCAGCCCCGGGATGAGCTACGAGCAGTACTTC. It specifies CASSPGMSYEQYF.

The CDR3 DNA is TGCGCCAGCAGTGATTTTCGGACTAGCAGCGGCCGTATTTACGAGCAGTACTTC. Translating gives CASSDFRTSSGRIYEQYF. The chain recombines TRBV10-1 with TRBJ2-7; 8 positions match TRBD2. This CDR3 has 18 amino acids. CDR1 WNHNN and CDR2 SYGVQD come from the germline V gene (reference sequence). With 3 bases clipped from V and 4 bases from J, the junction kept 17 bases outside the gene matches.

Here the CDR3 reads CASTGAGLAKNIQYF. CDR3 bases: TGTGCCAGCACAGGGGCAGGCCTAGCCAAAAACATTCAGTACTTC. The chain uses TRBV6-5 and TRBJ2-4; D may be TRBD1 (6 bases). This CDR3 is 15 amino acids long. V lost 7 bases, J lost 0 bases, and 13 bases lay in between. Germline V gene sequence: CDR1 MNHEY, CDR2 SVGAGI.

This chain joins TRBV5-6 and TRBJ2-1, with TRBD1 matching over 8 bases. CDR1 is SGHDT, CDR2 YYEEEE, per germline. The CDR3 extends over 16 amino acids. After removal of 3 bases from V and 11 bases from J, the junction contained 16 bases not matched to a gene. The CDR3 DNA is TGTGCCAGCAGCTCCTCCCCGGGACAGGTATACAAAAAGCAGTTCTTC. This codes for CASSSSPGQVYKKQFF.

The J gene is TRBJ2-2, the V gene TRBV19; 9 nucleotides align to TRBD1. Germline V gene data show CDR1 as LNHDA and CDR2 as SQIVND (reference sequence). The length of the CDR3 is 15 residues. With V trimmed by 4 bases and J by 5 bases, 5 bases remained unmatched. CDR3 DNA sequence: TGTGCCAGTAGTACGGGACAGGGAGGAACCGGGGAGCTGTTTTTT. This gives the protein CASSTGQGGTGELFF.

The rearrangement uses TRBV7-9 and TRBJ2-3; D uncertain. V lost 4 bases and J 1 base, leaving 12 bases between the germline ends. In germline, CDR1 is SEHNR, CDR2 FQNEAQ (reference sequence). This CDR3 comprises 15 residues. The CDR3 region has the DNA TGTGCCAGCAGCTCCCCGAGCCTTGGCACAGATACGCAGTATTTT. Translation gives CASSSPSLGTDTQYF.

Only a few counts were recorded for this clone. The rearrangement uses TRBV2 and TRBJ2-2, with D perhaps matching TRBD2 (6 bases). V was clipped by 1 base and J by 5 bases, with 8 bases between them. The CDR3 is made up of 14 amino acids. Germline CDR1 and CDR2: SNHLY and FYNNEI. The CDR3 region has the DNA TGTGCCAGCAGTGAAGGGGCGGGGACCGGGGAGCTGTTTTTT. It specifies CASSEGAGTGELFF.

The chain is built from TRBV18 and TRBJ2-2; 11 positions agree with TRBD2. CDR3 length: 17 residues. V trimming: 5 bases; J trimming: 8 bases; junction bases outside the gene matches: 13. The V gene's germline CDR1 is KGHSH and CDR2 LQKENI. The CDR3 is CASSSLVTSGRTGELFF. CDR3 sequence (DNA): TGTGCCAGCTCATCACTGGTTACTAGCGGGAGAACTGGGGAGCTGTTTTTT. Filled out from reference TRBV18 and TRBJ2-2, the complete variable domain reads NAGVMQNPRHLVRRRGQEARLRCSPMKGHSHVYWYRQLPEEGLKFMVYLQKENIIDESGMPKERFSAEFPKEGPSILRIQQVVRGDSAAYFCASSSLVTSGRTGELFFGEGSRLTVL.

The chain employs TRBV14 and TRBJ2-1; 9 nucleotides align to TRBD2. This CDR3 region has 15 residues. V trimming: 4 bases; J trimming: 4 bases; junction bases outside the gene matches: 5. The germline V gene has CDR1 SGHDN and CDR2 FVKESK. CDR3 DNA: TGTGCCAGCAGCCTTATGGCGGGAGGGTACAATGAGCAGTTCTTC. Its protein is CASSLMAGGYNEQFF.

The DNA for the CDR3 is TGTGCCAGCAGCCAAGATCTTGTAGCGGGAGCCGGGGTCGAGCAGTACTTC. Translated: CASSQDLVAGAGVEQYF. The rearrangement joins TRBV3-1 (or the pseudogene TRBV3-2) to TRBJ2-7; 9 bases align to TRBD2. The CDR3 consists of 17 residues. CDR1 and CDR2 from the germline V gene are LGHDT and YNNKEL (reference sequence). Trimming cost V 0 bases and J 6 bases; bases outside gene matches: 12.

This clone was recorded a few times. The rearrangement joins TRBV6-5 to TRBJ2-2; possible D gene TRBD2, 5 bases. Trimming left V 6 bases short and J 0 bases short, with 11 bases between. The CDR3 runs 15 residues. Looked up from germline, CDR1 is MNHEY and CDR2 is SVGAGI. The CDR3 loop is CASSRDLTNTGELFF. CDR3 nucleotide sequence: TGTGCCAGCAGCCGGGATCTTACGAACACCGGGGAGCTGTTTTTT.

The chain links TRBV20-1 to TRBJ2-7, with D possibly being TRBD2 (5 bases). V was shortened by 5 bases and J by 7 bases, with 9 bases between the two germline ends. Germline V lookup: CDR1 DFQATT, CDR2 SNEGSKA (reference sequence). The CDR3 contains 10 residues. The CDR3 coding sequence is TGCAGTGCTGGGTGGGAGGAGCAGTACTTC. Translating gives CSAGWEEQYF.

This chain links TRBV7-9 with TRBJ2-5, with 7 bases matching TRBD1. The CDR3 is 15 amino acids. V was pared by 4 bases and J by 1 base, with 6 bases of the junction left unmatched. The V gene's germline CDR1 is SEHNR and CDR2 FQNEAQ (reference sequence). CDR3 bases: TGTGCCAGCAGCTCGCCCCGGGACAGCCAAGAGACCCAGTACTTC. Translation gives CASSSPRDSQETQYF.

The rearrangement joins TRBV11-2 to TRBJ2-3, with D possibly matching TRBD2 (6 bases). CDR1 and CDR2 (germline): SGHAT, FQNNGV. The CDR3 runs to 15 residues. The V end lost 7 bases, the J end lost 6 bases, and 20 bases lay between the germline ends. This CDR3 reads CASTVSFSGGDTQYF. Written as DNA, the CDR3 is TGTGCCAGCACCGTGTCATTTAGCGGAGGGGATACGCAGTATTTT.

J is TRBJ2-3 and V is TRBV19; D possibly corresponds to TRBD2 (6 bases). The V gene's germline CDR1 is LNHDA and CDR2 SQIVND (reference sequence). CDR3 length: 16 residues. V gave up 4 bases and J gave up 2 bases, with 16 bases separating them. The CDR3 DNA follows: TGTGCCAGTAGTAGGTCACTAGCCACGACCACAGATACGCAGTATTTT. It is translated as CASSRSLATTTDTQYF.

Here the CDR3 DNA reads TGTGCCAGCAGCCCTACCCCGGGGAGCACAGATACGCAGTATTTT. Protein product: CASSPTPGSTDTQYF. The J gene is TRBJ2-3, the V gene TRBV5-4, with a tentative D call TRBD2 (5 bases). In germline, CDR1 is SGHNT, CDR2 YYREEE (reference sequence). CDR3 size: 15 residues. V was trimmed by 4 bases and J by 0 bases, leaving 12 bases between them. The full variable domain, in which reference TRBV5-4 and TRBJ2-3 provide the parts outside the CDR3, is ETGVTQSPTHLIKTRGQQVTLRCSSQSGHNTVSWYQQALGQGPQFIFQYYREEENGRGNFPPRFSGLQFPNYSSELNVNALELDDSALYLCASSPTPGSTDTQYFGPGTRLTVL.

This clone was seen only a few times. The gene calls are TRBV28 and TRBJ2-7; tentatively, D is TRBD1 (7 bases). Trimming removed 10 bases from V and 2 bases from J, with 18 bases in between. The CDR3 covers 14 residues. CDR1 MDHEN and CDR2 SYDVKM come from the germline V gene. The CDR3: CAINSGGKAYEQYF. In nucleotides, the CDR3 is TGTGCCATCAATTCAGGGGGGAAGGCCTACGAGCAGTACTTC.

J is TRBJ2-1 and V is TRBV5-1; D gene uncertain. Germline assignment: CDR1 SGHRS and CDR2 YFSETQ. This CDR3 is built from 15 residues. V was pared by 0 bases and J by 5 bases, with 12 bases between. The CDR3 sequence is CASSLAEQSNNEQFF. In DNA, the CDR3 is TGCGCCAGCAGCTTGGCAGAACAGAGCAACAATGAGCAGTTCTTC.

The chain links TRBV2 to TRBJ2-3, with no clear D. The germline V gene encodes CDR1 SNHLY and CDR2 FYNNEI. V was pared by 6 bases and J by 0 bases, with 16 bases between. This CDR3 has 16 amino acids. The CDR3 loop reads CASRSRLTQSTDTQYF. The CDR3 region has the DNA TGTGCCAGCAGATCAAGACTCACACAAAGCACAGATACGCAGTATTTT.